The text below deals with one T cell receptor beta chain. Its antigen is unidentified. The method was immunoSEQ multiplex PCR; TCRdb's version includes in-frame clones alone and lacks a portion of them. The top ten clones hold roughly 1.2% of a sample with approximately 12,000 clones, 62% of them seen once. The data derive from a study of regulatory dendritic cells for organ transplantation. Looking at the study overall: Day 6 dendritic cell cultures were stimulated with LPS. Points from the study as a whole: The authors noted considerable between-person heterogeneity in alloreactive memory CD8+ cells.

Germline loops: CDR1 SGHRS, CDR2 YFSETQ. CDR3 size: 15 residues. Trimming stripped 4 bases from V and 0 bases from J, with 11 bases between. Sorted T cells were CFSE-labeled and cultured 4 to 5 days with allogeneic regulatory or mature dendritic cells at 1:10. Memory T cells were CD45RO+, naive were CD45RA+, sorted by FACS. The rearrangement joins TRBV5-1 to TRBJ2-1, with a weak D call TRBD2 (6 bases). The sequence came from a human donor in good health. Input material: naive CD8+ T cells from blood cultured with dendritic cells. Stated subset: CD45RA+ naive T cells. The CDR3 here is CASSASAISYNEQFF. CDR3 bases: TGCGCCAGCAGCGCTAGCGCCATCTCCTACAATGAGCAGTTCTTC. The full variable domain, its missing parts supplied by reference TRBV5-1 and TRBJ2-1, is KAGVTQTPRYLIKTRGQQVTLSCSPISGHRSVSWYQQTPGQGLQFLFEYFSETQRNKGNFPGRFSGRQFSNSRSEMNVSTLELGDSALYLCASSASAISYNEQFFGPGTRLTVL.